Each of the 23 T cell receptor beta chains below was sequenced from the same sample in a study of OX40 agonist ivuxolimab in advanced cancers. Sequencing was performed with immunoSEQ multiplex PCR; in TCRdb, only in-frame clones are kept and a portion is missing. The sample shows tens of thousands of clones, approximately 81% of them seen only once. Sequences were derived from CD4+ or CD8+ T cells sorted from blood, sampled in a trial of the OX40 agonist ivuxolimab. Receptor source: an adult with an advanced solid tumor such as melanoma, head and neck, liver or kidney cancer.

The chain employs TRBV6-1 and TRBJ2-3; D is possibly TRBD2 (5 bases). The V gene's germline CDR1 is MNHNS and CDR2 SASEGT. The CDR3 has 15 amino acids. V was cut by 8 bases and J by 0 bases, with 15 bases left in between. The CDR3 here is CASCTSLFSTDTQYF. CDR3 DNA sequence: TGTGCCAGCTGTACTAGTCTATTTAGCACAGATACGCAGTATTTT.

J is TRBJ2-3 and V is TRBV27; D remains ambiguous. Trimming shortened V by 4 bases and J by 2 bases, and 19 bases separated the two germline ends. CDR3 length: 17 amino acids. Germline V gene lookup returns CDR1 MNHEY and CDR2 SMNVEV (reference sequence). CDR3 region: CASSSPARIELTDTQYF. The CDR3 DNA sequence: TGTGCCAGCAGTTCCCCCGCCCGGATAGAACTCACAGATACGCAGTATTTT.

DNA of the CDR3: TGTGCCAGCAGTTTCAGGGAGTTAGAGACCCAGTACTTC. Residues: CASSFRELETQYF. The rearrangement links TRBV5-6 to TRBJ2-5; D may match TRBD1 or TRBD2 (5 bases each). The CDR3 runs 13 residues. Germline V gene data show CDR1 as SGHDT and CDR2 as YYEEEE. Trimming removed 5 bases from V and 4 bases from J, with 12 bases in between.

The CDR3 DNA reads TGTGCTAGTGGTTTGGTGTTACGGGGTCACACCGGGGAGCTGTTTTTT. As protein: CASGLVLRGHTGELFF. The chain couples TRBV12-5 to TRBJ2-2, with D perhaps TRBD2 (5 bases). V dropped 0 bases and J dropped 3 bases, with 11 bases sitting between them. The CDR3 consists of 16 residues. Germline assignment: CDR1 LGHNT and CDR2 FRNRAP.

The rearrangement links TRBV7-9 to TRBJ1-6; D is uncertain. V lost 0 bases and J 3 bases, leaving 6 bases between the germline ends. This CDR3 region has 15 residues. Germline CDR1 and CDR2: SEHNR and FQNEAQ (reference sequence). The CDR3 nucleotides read TGTGCCAGCAGCTTAGCAGGGTTCTATAATTCACCCCTCCACTTT. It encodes CASSLAGFYNSPLHF.

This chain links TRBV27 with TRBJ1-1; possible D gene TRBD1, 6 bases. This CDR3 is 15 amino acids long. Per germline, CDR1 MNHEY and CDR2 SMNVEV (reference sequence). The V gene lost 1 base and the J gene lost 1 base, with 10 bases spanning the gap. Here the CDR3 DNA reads TGTGCCAGCAGTTTATGGGGGGCCCCGAACACTGAAGCTTTCTTT. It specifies CASSLWGAPNTEAFF.

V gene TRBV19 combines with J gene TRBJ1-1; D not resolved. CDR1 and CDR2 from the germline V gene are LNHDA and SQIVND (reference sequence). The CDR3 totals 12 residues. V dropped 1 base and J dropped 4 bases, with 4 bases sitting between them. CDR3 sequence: CASSIGITEAFF. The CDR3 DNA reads TGTGCCAGTAGTATAGGGATCACTGAAGCTTTCTTT.

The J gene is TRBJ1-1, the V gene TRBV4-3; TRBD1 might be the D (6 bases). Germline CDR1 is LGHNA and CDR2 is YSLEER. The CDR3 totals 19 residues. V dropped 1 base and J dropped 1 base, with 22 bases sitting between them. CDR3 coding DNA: TGCGCCAGCAGCCAAGCCCCTTTCGGGGGGGGCCTATCGAACACTGAAGCTTTCTTT. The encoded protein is CASSQAPFGGGLSNTEAFF.

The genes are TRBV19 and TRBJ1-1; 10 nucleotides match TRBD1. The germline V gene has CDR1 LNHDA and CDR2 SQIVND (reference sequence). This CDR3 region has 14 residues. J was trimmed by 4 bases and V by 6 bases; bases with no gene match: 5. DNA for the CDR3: TGTGCCAGTAGCCTGGGACAGGGGTTCACTGAAGCTTTCTTT. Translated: CASSLGQGFTEAFF.

In nucleotides, the CDR3 is TGTGCCAGTAGTATCTGGGTTGGAGGGGACGAGCAGTACTTC. It translates to CASSIWVGGDEQYF. The chain uses TRBV19 and TRBJ2-7; tentatively, D is TRBD2 (6 bases). The CDR3 extends over 14 amino acids. The germline V gene has CDR1 LNHDA and CDR2 SQIVND (reference sequence). Trimming left V 3 bases short and J 5 bases short, with 14 bases between.

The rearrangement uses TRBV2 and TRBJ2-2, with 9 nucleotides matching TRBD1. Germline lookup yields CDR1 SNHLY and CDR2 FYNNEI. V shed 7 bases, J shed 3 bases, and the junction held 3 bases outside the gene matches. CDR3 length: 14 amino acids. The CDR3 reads CASIGTGYTGELFF. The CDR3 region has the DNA TGTGCCAGCATCGGGACAGGGTACACCGGGGAGCTGTTTTTT.

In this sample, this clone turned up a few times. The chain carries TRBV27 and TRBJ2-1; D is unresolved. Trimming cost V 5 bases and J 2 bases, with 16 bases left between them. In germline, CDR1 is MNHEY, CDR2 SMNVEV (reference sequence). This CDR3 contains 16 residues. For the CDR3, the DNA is TGTGCCAGCAGTGTAGACGCTACCGAGGCCTACAATGAGCAGTTCTTC. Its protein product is CASSVDATEAYNEQFF.

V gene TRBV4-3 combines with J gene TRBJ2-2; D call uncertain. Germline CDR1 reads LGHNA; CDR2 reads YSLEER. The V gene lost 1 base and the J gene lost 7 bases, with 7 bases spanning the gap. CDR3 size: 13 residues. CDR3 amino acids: CASSQGSYGELFF. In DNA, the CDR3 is TGCGCCAGCAGCCAAGGGAGTTACGGGGAGCTGTTTTTT.

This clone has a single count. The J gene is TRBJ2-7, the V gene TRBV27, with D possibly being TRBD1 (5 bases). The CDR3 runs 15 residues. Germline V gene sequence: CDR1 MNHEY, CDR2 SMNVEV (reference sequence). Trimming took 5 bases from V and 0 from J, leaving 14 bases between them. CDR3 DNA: TGTGCCAGCAGTATTCGACAGTCACTCTCCTACGAGCAGTACTTC. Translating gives CASSIRQSLSYEQYF.

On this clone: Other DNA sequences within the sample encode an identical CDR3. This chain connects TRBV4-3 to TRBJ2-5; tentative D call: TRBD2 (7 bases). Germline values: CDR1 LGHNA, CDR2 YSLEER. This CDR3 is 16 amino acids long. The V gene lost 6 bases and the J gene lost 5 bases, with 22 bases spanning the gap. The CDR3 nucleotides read TGCGCCAGCAGGCAAACCCGCGGGGGCCTGGGGGAGACCCAGTACTTC. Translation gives CASRQTRGGLGETQYF.

CDR3 residues: CASSDNSWLWETQYF. In DNA form, the CDR3 reads TGTGCCAGCAGCGATAATAGTTGGCTCTGGGAGACCCAGTACTTC. The chain uses TRBV9 and TRBJ2-5; D not certain. This CDR3 spans 15 amino acids. The V and J ends lost 3 bases and 5 bases respectively, with 17 bases between them. Per germline, CDR1 SGDLS and CDR2 YYNGEE.

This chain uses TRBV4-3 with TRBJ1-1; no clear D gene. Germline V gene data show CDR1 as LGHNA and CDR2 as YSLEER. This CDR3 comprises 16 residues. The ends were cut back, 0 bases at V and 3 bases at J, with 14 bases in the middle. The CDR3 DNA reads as TGCGCCAGCAGCCAAGATGTGGGGATGTTGTACACTGAAGCTTTCTTT. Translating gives CASSQDVGMLYTEAFF.

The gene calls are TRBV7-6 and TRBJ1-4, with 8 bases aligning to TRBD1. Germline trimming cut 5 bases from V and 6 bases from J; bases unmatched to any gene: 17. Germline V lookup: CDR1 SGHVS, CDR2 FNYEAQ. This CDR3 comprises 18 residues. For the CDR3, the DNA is TGTGCCAGCAGCCCCACCAGACAGGGGCCCTACCTTTATGAAAAACTGTTTTTT. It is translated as CASSPTRQGPYLYEKLFF.

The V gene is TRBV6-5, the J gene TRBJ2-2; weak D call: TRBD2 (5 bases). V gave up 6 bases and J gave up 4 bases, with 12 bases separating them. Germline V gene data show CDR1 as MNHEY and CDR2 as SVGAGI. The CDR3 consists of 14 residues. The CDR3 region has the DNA TGTGCCAGCAGCATAAACGGAGGCACCGGGGAGCTGTTTTTT. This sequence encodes CASSINGGTGELFF.

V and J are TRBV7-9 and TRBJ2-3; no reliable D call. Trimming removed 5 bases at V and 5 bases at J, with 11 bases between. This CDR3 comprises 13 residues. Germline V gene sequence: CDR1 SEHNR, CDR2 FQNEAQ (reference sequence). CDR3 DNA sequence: TGTGCCAGCAGCCCAGGACCTCGAGATACGCAGTATTTT. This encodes CASSPGPRDTQYF.

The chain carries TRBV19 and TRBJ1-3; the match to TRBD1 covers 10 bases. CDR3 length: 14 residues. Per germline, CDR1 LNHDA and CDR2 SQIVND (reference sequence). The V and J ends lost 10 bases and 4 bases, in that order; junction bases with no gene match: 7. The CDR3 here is CATSGQGRGNTIYF. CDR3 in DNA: TGTGCCACCTCGGGACAGGGGCGAGGAAACACCATATATTTT.

The CDR3 sequence: CSVEVPSSYEQYF. The CDR3 coding sequence is TGCAGCGTTGAGGTCCCTAGCTCCTACGAGCAGTACTTC. The chain has TRBV29-1 and TRBJ2-7; D is unresolved. The germline V and J ends were trimmed by 3 bases and 0 bases, with 9 bases remaining between them. Germline CDR1 is SQVTM and CDR2 is ANQGSEA. The CDR3 is made up of 13 amino acids.

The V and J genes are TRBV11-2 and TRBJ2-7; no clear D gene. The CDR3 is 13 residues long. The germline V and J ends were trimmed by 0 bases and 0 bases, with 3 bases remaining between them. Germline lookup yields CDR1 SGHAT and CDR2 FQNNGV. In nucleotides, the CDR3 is TGTGCCAGCAGCTTAGATAGCTCCTACGAGCAGTACTTC. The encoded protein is CASSLDSSYEQYF.